One and the same sample provided the 20 T cell receptor beta chains below, sequenced in a study of T-cell memory formation after mild COVID-19 (dated by TCRdb to about 2021). Library method: 5' RACE. Sequencing used an Illumina NovaSeq 6000. The raw public reads went through TCRdb reprocessing: fastp at Q25, MiXCR clone calling, in-frame beta chains kept. One record per CDR3 amino acid sequence lists the most common genes and DNA. The sample table shows hundreds of thousands of distinct CDR3 sequences, and roughly 22% are seen once. The biggest ten clones account for roughly 8.3% of the sample. The material sequenced was PBMCs or a T cell subset sorted from them (not recorded which). The receptors stem from an adult woman who had mild COVID-19 (a few samples of this study predate the infection). The sample titles of this study are shuffled in the database, so cell type and time point are left out; the donor was told from shared clones.

The rearrangement uses TRBV5-1 and TRBJ2-3; no definite D call. Per the germline V gene, CDR1 is SGHRS and CDR2 is YFSETQ. This CDR3 contains 16 residues. Trimming took off 0 bases at V and 6 bases at J, with 17 bases between the two ends. This CDR3 reads CASSLAGPPTVDTQYF. CDR3 coding DNA: TGCGCCAGCAGCTTGGCCGGCCCCCCCACGGTGGATACGCAGTATTTT.

The chain combines TRBV29-1 with TRBJ2-3, with 8 bases aligning to TRBD1. V lost 3 bases and J lost 4; bases outside the gene matches: 6. The CDR3 has 14 residues. CDR1 and CDR2 (germline): SQVTM, ANQGSEA. DNA of the CDR3: TGCAGCGTTGATCTGCAGGGGGCCCCAGATACGCAGTATTTT. Translating it yields CSVDLQGAPDTQYF.

CDR3 residues: CSVFVGLSTDTQYF. DNA for the CDR3: TGCAGCGTTTTTGTGGGCCTTAGCACAGATACGCAGTATTTT. This rearrangement joins TRBV29-1 to TRBJ2-3; no firm D call. The V gene lost 5 bases and the J gene lost 0 bases, with 12 bases spanning the gap. Germline-derived CDR1 and CDR2 are SQVTM and ANQGSEA. This CDR3 contains 14 residues.

This clonotype was observed a single time. This chain connects TRBV5-4 to TRBJ2-7; weak D call: TRBD2 (6 bases). V was trimmed by 3 bases and J by 0 bases, leaving 13 bases between them. Germline CDR1 SGHNT, CDR2 YYREEE (reference sequence). The CDR3 covers 15 residues. The CDR3: CASSSGLFNSYEQYF. As DNA, the CDR3 is TGTGCCAGCAGCTCGGGACTTTTTAACTCCTACGAGCAGTACTTC.

This clonotype has a handful of counts. This sequence joins TRBV9 and TRBJ2-3; D is possibly TRBD1 (6 bases). The CDR3 loop spans 16 amino acids. V was trimmed by 5 bases and J by 0 bases, leaving 16 bases between them. The germline CDR1 and CDR2 sequences are SGDLS and YYNGEE. CDR3 bases: TGTGCCAGCAGGCCGGGACACCGTCTGAGCACAGATACGCAGTATTTT. Translation gives CASRPGHRLSTDTQYF.

Concerning this clonotype: One base away lies a much larger clone, so this may be a sequencing read error. It is unclear where the CDR3 begins or ends on the DNA, so no DNA is shown, and the CDR3 is as TCRdb lists it. The chain carries TRBV12-3 or TRBV12-4 and TRBJ1-2; the DNA was not compared with TRBD1, the D call given in the table. The CDR3 sequence runs 14 residues, both termini included. CDR3 amino acids: CASILDRGKSGYTF.

V usage is TRBV5-1 and J usage is TRBJ2-5, with D perhaps assigned TRBD1 or TRBD2 (5 bases each). CDR3 size: 15 residues. Germline CDR1 reads SGHRS; CDR2 reads YFSETQ. V was trimmed by 3 bases and J by 0 bases, leaving 12 bases between them. CDR3 protein: CASSSGAAYQETQYF. The CDR3 bases are TGCGCCAGCAGCTCCGGGGCTGCGTACCAAGAGACCCAGTACTTC. Combining the CDR3 with reference TRBV5-1 and TRBJ2-5 gives the whole variable domain KAGVTQTPRYLIKTRGQQVTLSCSPISGHRSVSWYQQTPGQGLQFLFEYFSETQRNKGNFPGRFSGRQFSNSRSEMNVSTLELGDSALYLCASSSGAAYQETQYFGPGTRLLVL.

There are a few counts of this clonotype. This rearrangement joins TRBV5-6 to TRBJ2-1, with unresolved D. The CDR3 consists of 12 residues. V was cut by 0 bases and J by 5 bases, with 3 bases left in between. From germline, CDR1 is SGHDT and CDR2 YYEEEE. This CDR3 is CASSLDDNEQFF. The CDR3 nucleotides are TGTGCCAGCAGCTTGGACGACAATGAGCAGTTCTTC.

The chain links TRBV7-6 to TRBJ2-5; no definite D call. The V and J ends lost 3 bases and 1 base respectively, with 15 bases between them. The CDR3 contains 16 residues. Germline CDR1 reads SGHVS; CDR2 reads FNYEAQ. In DNA, the CDR3 is TGTGCCAGCAGCTTGATACGACACACGCCCCAAGAGACCCAGTACTTC. Translating gives CASSLIRHTPQETQYF. Supplemented by reference TRBV7-6 and TRBJ2-5, the full variable domain reads GAGVSQSPRYKVTKRGQDVALRCDPISGHVSLYWYRQALGQGPEFLTYFNYEAQQDKSGLPNDRFSAERPEGSISTLTIQRTEQRDSAMYRCASSLIRHTPQETQYFGPGTRLLVL.

This clonotype was seen more than once but under ten times. The gene calls are TRBV15 and TRBJ1-2; 7 nucleotides agree with TRBD1. V trimming: 4 bases; J trimming: 6 bases; junction bases outside the gene matches: 14. Looked up from germline, CDR1 is LNHNV and CDR2 is YYDKDF (reference sequence). CDR3 size: 16 residues. The CDR3 DNA sequence: TGTGCCACCAGCACTAGGGGGACAGAAGGGGTTAATGGCTACACCTTC. Encoded protein: CATSTRGTEGVNGYTF.

This clonotype was found a few times. CDR3 in amino acids: CSGTGTGGPLYNEQFF. CDR3 bases: TGCAGCGGCACCGGGACAGGTGGTCCCCTATACAATGAGCAGTTCTTC. The genes are TRBV29-1 and TRBJ2-1; 8 bases are a match to TRBD1. The CDR3 consists of 16 residues. The germline CDR1 and CDR2 sequences are SQVTM and ANQGSEA. With V trimmed by 7 bases and J by 4 bases, 15 bases remained unmatched.

The chain joins TRBV20-1 to TRBJ2-1, with 7 nucleotides matching TRBD1. V shed 2 bases, J shed 5 bases, and the junction held 3 bases outside the gene matches. Germline lookup yields CDR1 DFQATT and CDR2 SNEGSKA (reference sequence). The CDR3 sequence is 13 residues long. CDR3 amino acids: CSARRGPDNEQFF. DNA of the CDR3: TGCAGTGCTAGAAGGGGGCCCGACAATGAGCAGTTCTTC.

V usage is TRBV12-3 or TRBV12-4 and J usage is TRBJ2-2, with 7 positions matching TRBD2. The CDR3 totals 16 residues. J was trimmed by 0 bases and V by 3 bases; bases with no gene match: 4. For the CDR3, the DNA is TGTGCCAGCAGTTTCCCTAGCGGTCCGAACACCGGGGAGCTGTTTTTT. Residues: CASSFPSGPNTGELFF.

The genes are TRBV4-2 and TRBJ2-1; a possible D gene is TRBD2 (6 bases). Germline V gene lookup returns CDR1 LGHNA and CDR2 YNFKEQ. Trimming left V 1 base short and J 8 bases short, with 15 bases between. The CDR3 spans 15 residues. The CDR3 sequence: CASSQGGDLEHEQFF. The CDR3 region has the DNA TGTGCCAGCAGCCAAGGGGGGGATCTCGAACATGAGCAGTTCTTC.

CDR3 residues: CASSSRIRTQPQHF. The CDR3 region has the DNA TGTGCCAGCAGCTCTCGGATACGCACTCAGCCCCAGCATTTT. This chain joins TRBV7-9 and TRBJ1-5; D gene ambiguous. Deletions cut 4 bases from V and 6 bases from J, with 13 bases between. The CDR3 covers 14 residues. In germline, CDR1 is SEHNR, CDR2 FQNEAQ (reference sequence).

Ten or more counts support this clonotype. The J gene is TRBJ2-7, the V gene TRBV10-3, with D hard to call. The CDR3 extends over 12 amino acids. With 3 bases removed from V and 3 bases from J, the gap between germline ends came to 6 bases. Germline assignment: CDR1 ENHRY and CDR2 SYGVKD. CDR3 DNA sequence: TGTGCCATCAGTGATACGAGCTACGAGCAGTACTTC. Its protein is CAISDTSYEQYF.

The chain recombines TRBV7-2 with TRBJ2-1, with D tentatively TRBD2 (5 bases). Trimming pared 2 bases from V and 2 bases from J, leaving 22 bases between. Per germline, CDR1 SGHTA and CDR2 FQGNSA. The CDR3 is 19 amino acids. CDR3 DNA sequence: TGTGCCAGCAGCTTAACGTCCGGTAGTGGGAGCCTAACCTACAATGAGCAGTTCTTC. It specifies CASSLTSGSGSLTYNEQFF.

The chain employs TRBV29-1 and TRBJ2-7; 8 nucleotides align to TRBD1. In germline, CDR1 is SQVTM, CDR2 ANQGSEA. The CDR3 runs to 15 residues. The junction had 12 bases not matched to a gene; V was cut back by 6 bases and J by 2 bases. The CDR3 DNA sequence: TGCAGCGTGGCGACCGGACAGGGTACTGCCTACGAGCAGTACTTC. The encoded protein is CSVATGQGTAYEQYF.

Only one count was recorded for this clonotype. The CDR3 is CASSRGADRATEAFF. DNA of the CDR3: TGTGCCAGCAGCCGGGGGGCGGACAGGGCCACTGAAGCTTTCTTT. V gene TRBV11-2 combines with J gene TRBJ1-1, with 8 bases that match TRBD1. This CDR3 is 15 amino acids long. The germline gives CDR1 SGHAT, CDR2 FQNNGV. V dropped 5 bases and J dropped 4; count of bases not matched to a gene: 9.

This clonotype has only a few counts. The V call is TRBV5-1, the J call TRBJ2-3, with 9 positions matching TRBD2. V was clipped by 2 bases and J by 2 bases; unmatched bases: 3. The length of the CDR3 is 15 residues. Germline V lookup: CDR1 SGHRS, CDR2 YFSETQ. The CDR3: CASSLGTSLTDTQYF. The CDR3 bases are TGCGCCAGCAGCTTAGGGACTAGCCTCACAGATACGCAGTATTTT.